The 25 T cell receptor beta chains given below trace back to one sample, sequenced in a study of T cells and Merkel cell carcinoma outcomes. Generated by immunoSEQ multiplex PCR, the TCRdb table keeps only in-frame clones and is missing some. The sample includes some 1,400 clones, roughly 88% of them seen just once. Material for sequencing was tumor tissue from Merkel cell carcinoma. The origin of the receptors is a human donor with Merkel cell carcinoma.

The chain links TRBV6-1 to TRBJ1-1, with D unclear. The CDR3 length is 14 residues. V lost 6 bases to trimming and J lost 0 bases, with 11 bases between them. Germline V gene sequence: CDR1 MNHNS, CDR2 SASEGT. CDR3 sequence (DNA): TGTGCCAGCAGAAGCAGGATTTTGAACACTGAAGCTTTCTTT. This encodes CASRSRILNTEAFF.

The chain links TRBV30 to TRBJ1-1, with D unresolved. CDR3 length: 12 amino acids. V lost 1 base, J lost 7 bases, and 10 bases lay in between. The germline gives CDR1 GTSNPN, CDR2 SVGIG (reference sequence). The CDR3 region has the DNA TGTGCCTGGAGTGGGGGATCCGTTGAAGCTTTCTTT. This translates into CAWSGGSVEAFF.

The J gene is TRBJ2-7, the V gene TRBV29-1; D might be TRBD1 (7 bases). The CDR3 contains 13 residues. CDR1 SQVTM and CDR2 ANQGSEA come from the germline V gene. The V end was cut by 3 bases, the J end by 4 bases, with 13 bases between. CDR3 DNA sequence: TGCAGCGTTGAGGGCCCAGGGGGGTACGAGCAGTACTTC. Protein sequence: CSVEGPGGYEQYF.

The V gene is TRBV5-6, the J gene TRBJ2-3; D ambiguous. The V and J ends lost 3 bases and 0 bases respectively, with 14 bases between them. The CDR3 is made up of 16 amino acids. Germline lookup yields CDR1 SGHDT and CDR2 YYEEEE. CDR3 region: CASSSPLSRSTDTQYF. DNA for the CDR3: TGTGCCAGCAGCTCCCCCCTTTCGCGGAGCACAGATACGCAGTATTTT.

V gene TRBV4-1 combines with J gene TRBJ2-3; D ambiguous. Germline values: CDR1 MGHRA, CDR2 YSYEKL. CDR3 size: 14 residues. Trimming cost V 0 bases and J 2 bases, with 6 bases left between them. CDR3 nucleotide sequence: TGCGCCAGCAGCCAAGATTCCGTCACAGATACGCAGTATTTT. Translating gives CASSQDSVTDTQYF.

The genes are TRBV11-2 and TRBJ2-5; no reliable D call. Germline V gene sequence: CDR1 SGHAT, CDR2 FQNNGV. CDR3 length equals 12 residues. V was shortened by 3 bases and J by 5 bases, with 7 bases between the two germline ends. CDR3 residues: CASSLTPETQYF. The CDR3 DNA sequence: TGTGCCAGCAGCTTGACCCCGGAGACCCAGTACTTC.

This clone was seen only a few times. CDR3 loop: CAISEAPNNYGYTF. The CDR3 region has the DNA TGTGCCATCAGTGAGGCACCGAATAACTATGGCTACACCTTC. The chain is built from TRBV10-3 and TRBJ1-2; D not certain. Trimming left V 2 bases short and J 1 base short, with 8 bases between. Germline V lookup: CDR1 ENHRY, CDR2 SYGVKD. CDR3 length: 14 residues.

V gene TRBV5-5 combines with J gene TRBJ1-5, with D possibly matching TRBD1 (5 bases). V was trimmed by 3 bases and J by 6 bases, leaving 19 bases between them. Per germline, CDR1 SGHKS and CDR2 YYEKEE (reference sequence). This CDR3 is 16 amino acids long. The CDR3 loop reads CASSYDSGRLGQPQHF. The CDR3 region has the DNA TGTGCCAGCAGCTATGACAGCGGGAGGCTAGGTCAGCCCCAGCATTTT.

CDR3 sequence reads: CASSPQQIDSFSGNTIYF. Here the CDR3 DNA reads TGTGCCAGCTCACCCCAACAAATTGACAGCTTCTCTGGAAACACCATATATTTT. The chain uses TRBV18 and TRBJ1-3; possible D gene TRBD1, 5 bases. Germline CDR1 and CDR2: KGHSH and LQKENI. Trimming stripped 3 bases from V and 0 bases from J, with 18 bases between. The CDR3 covers 18 residues.

This clone has only a few counts. The chain uses TRBV28 and TRBJ2-3, with D tentatively TRBD1 (6 bases). CDR1 MDHEN and CDR2 SYDVKM come from the germline V gene. V gave up 6 bases and J gave up 3 bases, with 10 bases separating them. CDR3 length: 13 amino acids. Written as DNA, the CDR3 is TGTGCCAGCAGGGGTACAGGGACAGATACGCAGTATTTT. Translation: CASRGTGTDTQYF.

The gene calls are TRBV18 and TRBJ1-3; D unclear. CDR1 and CDR2 (germline): KGHSH, LQKENI. The V end lost 5 bases, the J end lost 2 bases, and 13 bases lay between the germline ends. The CDR3 is made up of 15 amino acids. CDR3 sequence: CASSSNAGAGNTIYF. The DNA for the CDR3 is TGTGCCAGCTCATCAAATGCGGGAGCTGGAAACACCATATATTTT.

In regard to this clone: The same CDR3 also results from other DNA sequences found in this sample. The chain recombines TRBV27 with TRBJ1-2, with a possible D match to TRBD1 (5 bases). The CDR3 is 15 amino acids. V was trimmed by 7 bases and J by 7 bases, leaving 22 bases between them. Germline assignment: CDR1 MNHEY and CDR2 SMNVEV (reference sequence). The chain's CDR3 is CASKTWAAEGLGYTF. Written as DNA, the CDR3 is TGTGCCAGCAAAACATGGGCTGCGGAGGGGCTTGGCTACACCTTC.

This clone appeared once. The V gene is TRBV18, the J gene TRBJ1-1; D not certain. Germline values: CDR1 KGHSH, CDR2 LQKENI. V gave up 4 bases and J gave up 1 base, with 10 bases separating them. The CDR3 length is 14 residues. CDR3 protein: CASSQFGSNTEAFF. The CDR3 DNA is TGTGCCAGCTCACAGTTCGGATCGAACACTGAAGCTTTCTTT. The variable domain in full, completed from reference TRBV18 and TRBJ1-1, reads NAGVMQNPRHLVRRRGQEARLRCSPMKGHSHVYWYRQLPEEGLKFMVYLQKENIIDESGMPKERFSAEFPKEGPSILRIQQVVRGDSAAYFCASSQFGSNTEAFFGQGTRLTVV.

This clone turned up a few times. This rearrangement joins TRBV30 to TRBJ2-3; D gene uncertain. The CDR3 is made up of 11 amino acids. The germline V gene encodes CDR1 GTSNPN and CDR2 SVGIG (reference sequence). With 4 bases removed from V and 5 bases from J, the gap between germline ends came to 7 bases. The CDR3 nucleotides are TGTGCCTGGACTCACAGAGATACGCAGTATTTT. It is translated as CAWTHRDTQYF.

The chain carries TRBV5-6 and TRBJ2-7; tentative D call: TRBD1 (6 bases). CDR1 and CDR2 from the germline V gene are SGHDT and YYEEEE. Deletions cut 0 bases from V and 7 bases from J, with 20 bases between. The CDR3 extends over 16 amino acids. CDR3 region: CASSLEMGATLHEQYF. The CDR3 bases are TGTGCCAGCAGCTTGGAGATGGGGGCCACCCTTCATGAGCAGTACTTC.

This chain joins TRBV13 and TRBJ2-7; TRBD1 matches 9 bases. The CDR3 spans 15 residues. Germline V gene lookup returns CDR1 PRHDT and CDR2 FYEKMQ (reference sequence). J lost 0 bases, V lost 6 bases, and 6 bases had no gene match. The CDR3 loop reads CASRLQGAHSYEQYF. The CDR3 region has the DNA TGTGCCAGCAGGTTACAGGGGGCTCACTCCTACGAGCAGTACTTC. Combining the CDR3 with reference TRBV13 and TRBJ2-7 gives the whole variable domain AAGVIQSPRHLIKEKRETATLKCYPIPRHDTVYWYQQGPGQDPQFLISFYEKMQSDKGSIPDRFSAQQFSDYHSELNMSSLELGDSALYFCASRLQGAHSYEQYFGPGTRLTVT.

The sample holds one count of this clone. V usage is TRBV4-2 and J usage is TRBJ1-2; 10 nucleotides line up with TRBD1. Trimming took 4 bases from V and 6 from J; bases not matched to a gene: 5. The germline V gene has CDR1 LGHNA and CDR2 YNFKEQ. This CDR3 is 14 amino acids long. The CDR3 nucleotides are TGTGCCAGCAGCCGCGGGACAGGGGTGCATGGCTACACCTTC. As protein: CASSRGTGVHGYTF.

The chain recombines TRBV5-5 with TRBJ2-2; 8 bases match TRBD2. V lost 3 bases, J lost 3 bases, and 7 bases stayed unmatched. The CDR3 sequence is 16 residues long. CDR1 and CDR2 from the germline V gene are SGHKS and YYEKEE (reference sequence). The CDR3 protein is CASSSRGGADTGELFF. In DNA, the CDR3 is TGTGCCAGCAGCTCCCGGGGGGGCGCGGACACCGGGGAGCTGTTTTTT.

The V and J genes are TRBV27 and TRBJ1-4; D is perhaps TRBD1 (5 bases). Trimming took off 6 bases at V and 7 bases at J, with 12 bases between the two ends. CDR3 size: 13 residues. Germline V lookup: CDR1 MNHEY, CDR2 SMNVEV (reference sequence). The CDR3, as DNA: TGTGCCAGCAGACCCCAGGGAGTTGAAAAACTGTTTTTT. Its protein is CASRPQGVEKLFF.

The J gene is TRBJ1-4, the V gene TRBV28, with TRBD1 as a possible D gene (5 bases). The length of the CDR3 is 14 residues. Trimming took 6 bases from V and 6 from J, leaving 14 bases between them. The germline V gene encodes CDR1 MDHEN and CDR2 SYDVKM. The CDR3 DNA follows: TGTGCCAGCAGCTGGGGGGACGGCTATGAAAAACTGTTTTTT. As protein: CASSWGDGYEKLFF.

This clone appeared once. J is TRBJ1-3 and V is TRBV5-1; 7 bases match TRBD1. The CDR3 has 17 amino acids. The ends lost 9 bases at V and 3 bases at J; junction bases unmatched: 18. CDR1 is SGHRS and CDR2 is YFSETQ in the germline V gene. CDR3 residues: CAITPGGFGLVGNTIYF. As DNA, the CDR3 is TGCGCCATTACTCCAGGGGGGTTCGGCCTTGTTGGAAACACCATATATTTT. Combining the CDR3 with reference TRBV5-1 and TRBJ1-3 gives the whole variable domain KAGVTQTPRYLIKTRGQQVTLSCSPISGHRSVSWYQQTPGQGLQFLFEYFSETQRNKGNFPGRFSGRQFSNSRSEMNVSTLELGDSALYLCAITPGGFGLVGNTIYFGEGSWLTVV.

Remarks on this clone: Other nucleotide sequences in the sample specify the same CDR3. The V and J genes are TRBV18 and TRBJ2-1, with D perhaps matching TRBD2 (6 bases). This CDR3 contains 17 residues. Germline CDR1 and CDR2: KGHSH and LQKENI. V was pared by 0 bases and J by 0 bases, with 12 bases between. CDR3 DNA sequence: TGTGCCAGCTCACCACCGCGGGACCAGAGCTCCTACAATGAGCAGTTCTTC. Its translation is CASSPPRDQSSYNEQFF.

The count of this clone is one. J is TRBJ2-1 and V is TRBV4-1; no firm D call. V dropped 0 bases and J dropped 6 bases, with 9 bases sitting between them. The CDR3 is 14 residues long. Germline loops: CDR1 MGHRA, CDR2 YSYEKL. As DNA, the CDR3 is TGCGCCAGCAGCCAAGAGTTCCGGGTCAATGAGCAGTTCTTC. It encodes CASSQEFRVNEQFF.

This clone has only one observation. The CDR3 region has the DNA TGTGCCAGCAGGACTAGCGGGATAACCGGGGAGCTGTTTTTT. It encodes CASRTSGITGELFF. The chain combines TRBV28 with TRBJ2-2, with TRBD2 identical over 11 bases. V lost 6 bases, J lost 5 bases, and 2 bases stayed unmatched. Germline V lookup: CDR1 MDHEN, CDR2 SYDVKM. CDR3 size: 14 residues.

The chain carries TRBV19 and TRBJ2-1, with D possibly TRBD2 on 6 matching bases. Germline CDR1 is LNHDA and CDR2 is SQIVND (reference sequence). The CDR3 length is 14 residues. The V and J ends lost 6 bases and 3 bases respectively, with 12 bases between them. CDR3 coding DNA: TGTGCCAGTAGACGGGGGTCCCTCTACAATGAGCAGTTCTTC. Translating it yields CASRRGSLYNEQFF.